The 30 T cell receptor beta chains below were found in one sample sequenced in a study of T cells in Graves' hyperthyroidism and ophthalmopathy. Amplification of TCR beta CDR3 regions was performed using RNA transcripts as template. HTBI primers were used for first-round RT-PCR of the TCR CDR3. TCRdb ran MiXCR on the multiplex PCR reads and lists one entry per CDR3 protein. This sample yields 500,000 to 650,000 distinct CDR3 sequences, of which around 13% are seen a single time; around 12% belongs to the top ten. The source material was blood. Source of these receptors: a woman between 45 and 60 years old with Graves' ophthalmopathy.

This chain joins TRBV29-1 and TRBJ2-7; 9 nucleotides align to TRBD2. J was trimmed by 7 bases and V by 2 bases; bases with no gene match: 12. This CDR3 spans 15 amino acids. Germline values: CDR1 SQVTM, CDR2 ANQGSEA. CDR3 protein: CSVEKVGSGSGEQYF. The CDR3 region has the DNA TGCAGCGTTGAAAAAGTCGGTAGCGGGAGTGGGGAGCAGTACTTC.

This clonotype was seen ten or more times. The chain is built from TRBV15 and TRBJ2-7; D uncertain. CDR3 length: 14 residues. The germline CDR1 and CDR2 sequences are LNHNV and YYDKDF (reference sequence). The germline V and J ends were trimmed by 0 bases and 3 bases, with 9 bases remaining between them. CDR3 protein: CATSRDKGNYEQYF. CDR3 nucleotides: TGTGCCACCAGCAGAGATAAGGGCAACTACGAGCAGTACTTC.

This clonotype was recorded at least ten times. The V call is TRBV6-2 or TRBV6-3, the J call TRBJ2-5; D perhaps matches TRBD1 (6 bases). The CDR3 spans 15 residues. Per germline, CDR1 MNHEY and CDR2 SVGEGT. The V end was cut by 6 bases, the J end by 1 base, with 15 bases between. The CDR3 sequence: CASRPPGQSQETQYF. The CDR3 nucleotides read TGTGCCAGCAGGCCCCCGGGACAAAGCCAAGAGACCCAGTACTTC.

This clonotype came up a few times. The chain is built from TRBV27 and TRBJ2-1; 10 nucleotides align to TRBD2. In germline, CDR1 is MNHEY, CDR2 SMNVEV (reference sequence). J lost 0 bases, V lost 1 base, and 12 bases had no gene match. This CDR3 has 20 amino acids. The CDR3 spells CASSLWGLAQSAFSYNEQFF. As DNA, the CDR3 is TGTGCCAGCAGTTTATGGGGACTAGCGCAAAGTGCATTCTCCTACAATGAGCAGTTCTTC.

The chain is built from TRBV7-3 and TRBJ1-1, with 12 bases lining up with TRBD1. J gave up 7 bases and V 5 bases, and 5 bases lay outside the gene matches. The CDR3 is made up of 14 amino acids. Germline V gene lookup returns CDR1 SGHTA and CDR2 FQGTGA. CDR3 nucleotides: TGTGCCAGCAGCATAGGGGACAGGGGGCTTGAAGCTTTCTTT. Translation: CASSIGDRGLEAFF.

In this sample, this clonotype turned up a few times. The chain joins TRBV20-1 to TRBJ1-6; D unclear. The CDR3 covers 15 residues. Germline-derived CDR1 and CDR2 are DFQATT and SNEGSKA (reference sequence). Trimming removed 2 bases at V and 7 bases at J, with 15 bases between. The CDR3 region is CSARRSDGQNSPLHF. CDR3 coding DNA: TGCAGTGCTAGACGTTCGGACGGGCAGAATTCACCCCTCCACTTT.

At least ten counts were recorded for this clonotype. The gene calls are TRBV7-9 and TRBJ1-2; D unclear. The V gene's germline CDR1 is SEHNR and CDR2 FQNEAQ (reference sequence). The CDR3 length is 18 residues. Trimming stripped 5 bases from V and 4 bases from J, with 26 bases between. CDR3 DNA: TGTGCCAGCAGCCCTCGGAACCTCGGACCGGTCATTTTCTATGGCTACACCTTC. Its translation is CASSPRNLGPVIFYGYTF.

With regard to this clonotype: A much larger clone is a single base away; this may be a read error. The CDR3 here is CANSPQGVNQPQHF. In DNA, the CDR3 is TGTGCCAACAGTCCCCAAGGGGTCAATCAGCCCCAGCATTTT. The V gene is TRBV27, the J gene TRBJ1-5; D is perhaps TRBD1 (5 bases). The CDR3 covers 14 residues. Germline V gives CDR1 MNHEY, CDR2 SMNVEV (reference sequence).

This clonotype turned up a few times. This chain joins TRBV27 and TRBJ2-7; 9 bases match TRBD1. V lost 6 bases to trimming and J lost 7 bases; unmatched junction nucleotides: 13. In germline, CDR1 is MNHEY, CDR2 SMNVEV (reference sequence). The CDR3 length is 15 residues. In nucleotides, the CDR3 is TGTGCCAGCAGACTTCCGGGACAGGGTTTGAAAGAGCAGTACTTC. It translates to CASRLPGQGLKEQYF.

This clonotype was recorded many times. This chain uses TRBV12-3 or TRBV12-4 with TRBJ2-5; D possibly corresponds to TRBD1 (5 bases). Trimming removed 6 bases from V and 3 bases from J, with 11 bases in between. This CDR3 spans 13 amino acids. The CDR3: CASRDPGKETQYF. The CDR3 DNA is TGTGCCAGCAGAGATCCAGGGAAAGAGACCCAGTACTTC.

This clonotype appeared a few times. Compared with germline, one end of the junction differs, possibly owing to a read error. The chain uses TRBV10-3 and TRBJ2-1; D call uncertain. The CDR3 covers 10 residues. Germline V gene lookup returns CDR1 ENHRY and CDR2 SYGVKD. The CDR3 loop reads CAISERPVIF. In nucleotides, the CDR3 is TGTGCCATCAGTGAGAGGCCAGTCATCTTC.

This clonotype came up a few times. This chain joins TRBV6-1 and TRBJ2-3, with 9 positions matching TRBD2. V gave up 6 bases and J gave up 3 bases; unmatched junction bases: 7. The germline V gene has CDR1 MNHNS and CDR2 SASEGT. The CDR3 is 15 residues long. The CDR3 DNA reads TGTGCCAGCAGCGCCGCGGGAGGGCCGACAGATACGCAGTATTTT. This translates into CASSAAGGPTDTQYF.

The sample holds many counts of this clonotype. This sequence joins TRBV6-2 or TRBV6-3 and TRBJ2-3; unclear D gene. The CDR3 runs to 13 residues. V was clipped by 1 base and J by 0 bases, with 2 bases between them. Germline lookup yields CDR1 MNHEY and CDR2 SVGEGT. The CDR3 DNA sequence: TGTGCCAGCAGTTACTGGAGCACAGATACGCAGTATTTT. Protein: CASSYWSTDTQYF.

This clonotype came up many times. V usage is TRBV11-2 and J usage is TRBJ2-7; D perhaps matches TRBD1 (6 bases). The CDR3 has 15 residues. Germline lookup yields CDR1 SGHAT and CDR2 FQNNGV. Trimming took 5 bases from V and 3 from J, leaving 17 bases between them. The CDR3 DNA is TGTGCCAGCAGCCCCCGGGACAAGCCTTTCTACGAGCAGTACTTC. This translates into CASSPRDKPFYEQYF.

This clonotype occurred a few times. This chain joins TRBV2 and TRBJ1-4; a weak D match, TRBD1 (5 bases). Germline CDR1 reads SNHLY; CDR2 reads FYNNEI. CDR3 size: 13 residues. Trimming pared 10 bases from V and 3 bases from J, leaving 12 bases between. CDR3 amino acids: CAISGTANEKLFF. In DNA form, the CDR3 reads TGTGCCATCTCAGGGACCGCTAATGAAAAACTGTTTTTT.

In this sample, this clonotype turned up a few times. J is TRBJ1-2 and V is TRBV7-2; D not certain. The CDR3 length is 15 residues. The V end lost 5 bases, the J end lost 7 bases, and 20 bases lay between the germline ends. CDR1 SGHTA and CDR2 FQGNSA come from the germline V gene. The CDR3 protein is CASSQDRAGASGYTF. For the CDR3, the DNA is TGTGCCAGCAGCCAAGATCGAGCAGGCGCGAGTGGCTACACCTTC.

The chain is built from TRBV18 and TRBJ2-1; no firm D call. Trimming shortened V by 0 bases and J by 2 bases, and 8 bases separated the two germline ends. CDR1 KGHSH and CDR2 LQKENI come from the germline V gene. The CDR3 totals 15 residues. CDR3 sequence: CASSPPSQTYNEQFF. In nucleotides, the CDR3 is TGTGCCAGCTCACCACCGAGTCAAACCTACAATGAGCAGTTCTTC.

Details on this clonotype: Being one base from a much bigger clone, this may be a read error. The chain combines TRBV12-3 or TRBV12-4 with TRBJ2-1, with D hard to call. CDR3 length: 17 amino acids. The V end was cut by 4 bases, the J end by 0 bases, with 16 bases between. The CDR3 region is CASSSQPTGGSYNEQFF. The CDR3 DNA reads TGTGCCAGCAGTTCTCAACCAACTGGCGGCTCCTACAATGAGCAGTTCTTC.

This clonotype occurred many times. The genes are TRBV30 and TRBJ2-3; TRBD2 matches 13 bases. The V segment lost 1 base and the J segment 5 bases; nucleotides outside the gene matches: 6. The CDR3 has 16 amino acids. The germline V gene has CDR1 GTSNPN and CDR2 SVGIG (reference sequence). The CDR3 region has the DNA TGTGCCTGGAGTGCCGGGACTAGCGGGAATAAAGATACGCAGTATTTT. Amino acid sequence: CAWSAGTSGNKDTQYF.

The chain couples TRBV6-5 to TRBJ2-7; D is uncertain. Germline-derived CDR1 and CDR2 are MNHEY and SVGAGI. The CDR3 runs to 12 residues. The V end was cut by 4 bases, the J end by 7 bases, with 11 bases between. The CDR3 DNA reads TGTGCCAGCAGTTTGATCGGAAGGGAGCAGTACTTC. Translated, it gives CASSLIGREQYF.

This clonotype has ten or more counts. The chain couples TRBV6-5 to TRBJ2-7; no reliable D call. Trimming left V 0 bases short and J 3 bases short, with 12 bases between. Germline V gene sequence: CDR1 MNHEY, CDR2 SVGAGI. The CDR3 sequence is 15 residues long. Here the CDR3 DNA reads TGTGCCAGCAGTTACTCGAACTTGCTGAGCTACGAGCAGTACTTC. Translated, it gives CASSYSNLLSYEQYF.

This clonotype appeared once. V gene TRBV4-1 combines with J gene TRBJ1-2; a weak D match, TRBD1 (5 bases). The germline gives CDR1 MGHRA, CDR2 YSYEKL. V was pared by 0 bases and J by 9 bases, with 26 bases between. The CDR3 totals 18 residues. Here the CDR3 reads CASSQEGIRTTFPLSYTF. CDR3 nucleotide sequence: TGCGCCAGCAGCCAAGAAGGTATACGGACAACCTTCCCTCTAAGCTACACCTTC.

The chain links TRBV28 to TRBJ1-2; D is unresolved. Looked up from germline, CDR1 is MDHEN and CDR2 is SYDVKM. This CDR3 has 14 residues. Trimming took 3 bases from V and 9 from J, leaving 17 bases between them. This chain's CDR3 is CASSFGTGSKSYTF. CDR3 DNA: TGTGCCAGCAGTTTTGGAACCGGGAGTAAAAGCTACACCTTC.

This clonotype was seen many times. The chain couples TRBV7-8 to TRBJ1-1; 7 bases map to TRBD1. CDR1 is SGHVS, CDR2 FQNEAQ, per germline. The CDR3 runs 15 residues. The ends lost 3 bases at V and 4 bases at J; junction bases unmatched: 8. In DNA, the CDR3 is TGTGCCAGCAGCTTCAGACAGGGCCCCCCCACTGAAGCTTTCTTT. Its translation: CASSFRQGPPTEAFF.

This clonotype showed up just a few times. This chain links TRBV19 with TRBJ1-1; D is ambiguous. Germline CDR1 is LNHDA and CDR2 is SQIVND (reference sequence). The germline V and J ends were trimmed by 3 bases and 1 base, with 30 bases remaining between them. CDR3 length: 21 amino acids. Written as DNA, the CDR3 is TGTGCCAGTAGTATTGGGTCGGGAAGGCGAACCCACTCTGCGACGAACACTGAAGCTTTCTTT. Its protein is CASSIGSGRRTHSATNTEAFF.

In this sample, this clonotype turned up many times. The J gene is TRBJ2-7, the V gene TRBV5-1; D is uncertain. Germline CDR1 SGHRS, CDR2 YFSETQ. Trimming took off 0 bases at V and 0 bases at J, with 4 bases between the two ends. The CDR3 loop spans 13 amino acids. In DNA form, the CDR3 reads TGCGCCAGCAGCTTGGTCGTCTCCTACGAGCAGTACTTC. It codes for CASSLVVSYEQYF.

This clonotype was seen a few times. The CDR3 coding sequence is TGTGCCAGCAACATCATCGGGACCGGGGAGCTGTTTTTT. Translating it yields CASNIIGTGELFF. The chain has TRBV7-9 and TRBJ2-2; D remains ambiguous. Germline V gene data show CDR1 as SEHNR and CDR2 as FQNEAQ (reference sequence). The CDR3 spans 13 residues. V was cut by 7 bases and J by 5 bases, with 11 bases left in between.

There are a few counts of this clonotype. The CDR3 DNA follows: TGTGCCAGCAGTCTACCGACAGGGGTGGGGGAAAAACTGTTTTTT. It encodes CASSLPTGVGEKLFF. This rearrangement joins TRBV28 to TRBJ1-4; 8 positions agree with TRBD1. CDR3 length equals 15 residues. V trimming: 5 bases; J trimming: 8 bases; junction bases outside the gene matches: 10. Germline loops: CDR1 MDHEN, CDR2 SYDVKM.

The table lists this clonotype with many counts. The J gene is TRBJ1-1, the V gene TRBV3-1, with TRBD1 identical over 8 bases. The ends lost 4 bases at V and 5 bases at J; junction bases unmatched: 6. Germline CDR1 is LGHDT and CDR2 is YNNKEL (reference sequence). This CDR3 region has 14 residues. The CDR3 region has the DNA TGTGCCAGCAGCCGCCTTACAGGGGGAACTGAAGCTTTCTTT. Translated: CASSRLTGGTEAFF.

This clonotype has a count of ten or more. The chain recombines TRBV27 with TRBJ2-1; 7 bases are a match to TRBD2. J gave up 4 bases and V 4 bases, and 10 bases lay outside the gene matches. The length of the CDR3 is 16 residues. Germline V gene data show CDR1 as MNHEY and CDR2 as SMNVEV (reference sequence). CDR3 coding DNA: TGTGCCAGCAGTTCGTTTCGGGGAGGGTCATACAATGAGCAGTTCTTC. Protein sequence: CASSSFRGGSYNEQFF.